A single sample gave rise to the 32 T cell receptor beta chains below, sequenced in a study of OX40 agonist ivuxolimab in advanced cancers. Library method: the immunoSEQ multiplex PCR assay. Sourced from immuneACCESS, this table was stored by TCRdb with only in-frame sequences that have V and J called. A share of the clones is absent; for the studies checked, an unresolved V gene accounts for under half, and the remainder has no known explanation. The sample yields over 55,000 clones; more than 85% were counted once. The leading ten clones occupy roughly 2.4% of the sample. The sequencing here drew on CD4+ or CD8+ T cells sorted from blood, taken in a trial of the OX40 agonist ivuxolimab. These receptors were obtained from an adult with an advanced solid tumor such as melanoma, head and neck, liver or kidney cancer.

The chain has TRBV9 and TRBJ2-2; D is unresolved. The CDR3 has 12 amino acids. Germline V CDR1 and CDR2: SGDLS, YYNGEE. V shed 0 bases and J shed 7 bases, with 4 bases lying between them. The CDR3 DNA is TGTGCCAGCAGCGTAGCGGGCGGGGAGCTGTTTTTT. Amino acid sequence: CASSVAGGELFF.

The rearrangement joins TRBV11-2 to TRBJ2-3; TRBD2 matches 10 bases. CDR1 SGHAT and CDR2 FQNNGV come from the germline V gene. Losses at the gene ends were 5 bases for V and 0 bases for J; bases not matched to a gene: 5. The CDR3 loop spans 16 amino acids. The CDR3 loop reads CASSLGLAASTDTQYF. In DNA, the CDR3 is TGTGCCAGCAGCCTAGGACTAGCGGCTAGCACAGATACGCAGTATTTT.

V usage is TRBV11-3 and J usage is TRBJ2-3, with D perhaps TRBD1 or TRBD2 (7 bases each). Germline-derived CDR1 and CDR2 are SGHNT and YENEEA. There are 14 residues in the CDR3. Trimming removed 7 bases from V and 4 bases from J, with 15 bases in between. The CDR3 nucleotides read TGTGCCAGCATCGCAGGGGGGGCCGCAGATACGCAGTATTTT. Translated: CASIAGGAADTQYF.

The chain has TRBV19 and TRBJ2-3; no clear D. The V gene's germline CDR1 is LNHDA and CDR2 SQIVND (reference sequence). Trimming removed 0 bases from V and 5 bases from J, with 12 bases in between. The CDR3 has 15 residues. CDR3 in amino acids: CASSIDLSRIDTQYF. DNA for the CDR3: TGTGCCAGTAGTATAGATCTAAGTCGAATAGATACGCAGTATTTT.

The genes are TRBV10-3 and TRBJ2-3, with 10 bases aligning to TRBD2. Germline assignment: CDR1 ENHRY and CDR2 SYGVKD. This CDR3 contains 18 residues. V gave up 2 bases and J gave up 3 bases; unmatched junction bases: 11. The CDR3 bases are TGTGCCATCAGTGAGACCAGACTAGCGGGTTCCGATACAGATACGCAGTATTTT. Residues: CAISETRLAGSDTDTQYF.

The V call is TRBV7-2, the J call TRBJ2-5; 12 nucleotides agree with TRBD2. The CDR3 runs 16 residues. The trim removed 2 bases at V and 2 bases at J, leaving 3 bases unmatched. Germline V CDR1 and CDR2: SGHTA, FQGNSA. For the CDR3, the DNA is TGTGCCAGCAGCTTAACTAGCGGGGGGCGTCAAGAGACCCAGTACTTC. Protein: CASSLTSGGRQETQYF.

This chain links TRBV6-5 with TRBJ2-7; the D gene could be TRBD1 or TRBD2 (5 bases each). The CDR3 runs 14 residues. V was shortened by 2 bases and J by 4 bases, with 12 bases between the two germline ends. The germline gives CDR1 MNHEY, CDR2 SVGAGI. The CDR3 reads CASSYSRDGYEQYF. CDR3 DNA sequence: TGTGCCAGCAGTTACAGCAGGGACGGATACGAGCAGTACTTC.

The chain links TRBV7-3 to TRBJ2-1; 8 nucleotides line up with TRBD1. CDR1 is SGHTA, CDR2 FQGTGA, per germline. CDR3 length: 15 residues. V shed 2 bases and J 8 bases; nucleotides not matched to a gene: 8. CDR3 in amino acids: CASSLESTGVDEQFF. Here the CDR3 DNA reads TGTGCCAGCAGCTTAGAGTCGACAGGGGTAGATGAGCAGTTCTTC.

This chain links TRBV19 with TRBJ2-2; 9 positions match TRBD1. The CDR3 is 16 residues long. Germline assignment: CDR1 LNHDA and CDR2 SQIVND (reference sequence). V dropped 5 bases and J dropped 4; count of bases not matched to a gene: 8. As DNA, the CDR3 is TGTGCCAGTAGTCCGAGGACAGGGGCGGGCACCGGGGAGCTGTTTTTT. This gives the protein CASSPRTGAGTGELFF. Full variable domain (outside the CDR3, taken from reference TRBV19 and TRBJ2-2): DGGITQSPKYLFRKEGQNVTLSCEQNLNHDAMYWYRQDPGQGLRLIYYSQIVNDFQKGDIAEGYSVSREKKESFPLTVTSAQKNPTAFYLCASSPRTGAGTGELFFGEGSRLTVL.

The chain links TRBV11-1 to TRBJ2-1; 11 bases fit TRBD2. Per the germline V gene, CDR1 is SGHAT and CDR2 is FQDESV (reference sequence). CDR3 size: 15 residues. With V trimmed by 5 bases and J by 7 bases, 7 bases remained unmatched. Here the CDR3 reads CASSPRLAGQNEQFF. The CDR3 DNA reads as TGTGCCAGCAGCCCCAGACTAGCGGGGCAGAATGAGCAGTTCTTC. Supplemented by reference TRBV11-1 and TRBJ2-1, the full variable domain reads EAEVAQSPRYKITEKSQAVAFWCDPISGHATLYWYRQILGQGPELLVQFQDESVVDDSQLPKDRFSAERLKGVDSTLKIQPAELGDSAMYLCASSPRLAGQNEQFFGPGTRLTVL.

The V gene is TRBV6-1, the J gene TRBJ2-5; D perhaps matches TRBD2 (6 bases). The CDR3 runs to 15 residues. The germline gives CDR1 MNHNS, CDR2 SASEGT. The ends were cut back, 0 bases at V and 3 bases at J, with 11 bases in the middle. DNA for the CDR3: TGTGCCAGCAGTGAAGCGGTTGGGGGGAAAGAGACCCAGTACTTC. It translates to CASSEAVGGKETQYF.

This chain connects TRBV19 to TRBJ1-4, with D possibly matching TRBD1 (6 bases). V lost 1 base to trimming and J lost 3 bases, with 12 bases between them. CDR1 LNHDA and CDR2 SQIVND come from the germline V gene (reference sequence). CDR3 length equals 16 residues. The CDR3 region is CASSIGQDSSNEKLFF. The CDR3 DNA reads TGTGCCAGTAGTATAGGACAGGACAGTTCTAATGAAAAACTGTTTTTT.

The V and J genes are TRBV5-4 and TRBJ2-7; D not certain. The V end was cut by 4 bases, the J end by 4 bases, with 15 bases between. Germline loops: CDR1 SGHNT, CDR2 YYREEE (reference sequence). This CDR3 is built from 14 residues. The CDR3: CASSVGLSIYEQYF. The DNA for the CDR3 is TGTGCCAGCAGCGTGGGCTTATCGATTTACGAGCAGTACTTC.

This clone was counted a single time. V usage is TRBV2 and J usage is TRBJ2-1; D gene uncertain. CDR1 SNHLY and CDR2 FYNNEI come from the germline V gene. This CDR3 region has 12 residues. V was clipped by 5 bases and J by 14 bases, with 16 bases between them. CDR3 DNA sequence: TGTGCCAGCAGTCCAAATGCATTCAGAAAGTTCTTC. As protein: CASSPNAFRKFF.

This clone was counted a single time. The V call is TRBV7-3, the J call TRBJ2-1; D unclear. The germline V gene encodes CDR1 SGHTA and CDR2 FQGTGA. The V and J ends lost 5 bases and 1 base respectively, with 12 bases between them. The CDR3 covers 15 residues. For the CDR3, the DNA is TGTGCCAGCAGCCCTCGTAGGGCATCCTACAATGAGCAGTTCTTC. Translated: CASSPRRASYNEQFF.

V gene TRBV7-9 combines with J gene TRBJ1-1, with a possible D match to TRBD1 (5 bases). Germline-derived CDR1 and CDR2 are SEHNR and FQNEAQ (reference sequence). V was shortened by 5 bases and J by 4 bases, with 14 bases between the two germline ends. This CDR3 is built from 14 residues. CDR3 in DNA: TGTGCCAGCAGCCGGGGACCGATCGGCACTGAAGCTTTCTTT. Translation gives CASSRGPIGTEAFF.

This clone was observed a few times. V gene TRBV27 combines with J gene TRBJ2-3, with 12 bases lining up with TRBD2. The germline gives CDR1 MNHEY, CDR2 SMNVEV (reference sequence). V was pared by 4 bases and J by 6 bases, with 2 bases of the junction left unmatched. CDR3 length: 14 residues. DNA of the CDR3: TGTGCCAGCAGTTCTAGCGGGGGGGTCGATACGCAGTATTTT. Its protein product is CASSSSGGVDTQYF.

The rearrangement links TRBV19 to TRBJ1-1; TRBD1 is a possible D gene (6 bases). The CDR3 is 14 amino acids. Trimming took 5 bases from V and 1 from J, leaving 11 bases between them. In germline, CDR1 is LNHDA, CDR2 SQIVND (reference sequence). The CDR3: CASSAWTANTEAFF. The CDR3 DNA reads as TGTGCCAGTAGTGCATGGACAGCGAACACTGAAGCTTTCTTT.

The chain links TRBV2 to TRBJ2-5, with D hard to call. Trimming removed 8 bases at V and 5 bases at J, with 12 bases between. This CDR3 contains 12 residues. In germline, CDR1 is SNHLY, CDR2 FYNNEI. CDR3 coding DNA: TGTGCCAGCCGGACGGCCGTCGAGACCCAGTACTTC. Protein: CASRTAVETQYF.

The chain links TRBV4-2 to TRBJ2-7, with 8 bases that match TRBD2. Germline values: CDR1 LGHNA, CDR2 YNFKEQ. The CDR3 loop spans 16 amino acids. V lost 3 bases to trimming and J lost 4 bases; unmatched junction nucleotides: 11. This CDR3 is CASSQDHSGSRYEQYF. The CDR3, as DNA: TGTGCCAGCAGCCAGGACCACAGCGGGAGTCGATACGAGCAGTACTTC.

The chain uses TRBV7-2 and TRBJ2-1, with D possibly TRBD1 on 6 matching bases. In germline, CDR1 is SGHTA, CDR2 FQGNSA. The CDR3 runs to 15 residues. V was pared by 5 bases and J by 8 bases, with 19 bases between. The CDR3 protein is CASSPGRTDIHEQFF. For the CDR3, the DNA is TGTGCCAGCAGCCCCGGACGGACAGACATCCATGAGCAGTTCTTC.

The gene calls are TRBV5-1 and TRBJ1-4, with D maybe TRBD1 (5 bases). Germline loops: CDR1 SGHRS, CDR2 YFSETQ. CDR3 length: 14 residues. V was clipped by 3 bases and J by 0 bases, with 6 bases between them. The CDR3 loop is CASSWGATNEKLFF. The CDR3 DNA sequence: TGCGCCAGCAGCTGGGGGGCAACTAATGAAAAACTGTTTTTT.

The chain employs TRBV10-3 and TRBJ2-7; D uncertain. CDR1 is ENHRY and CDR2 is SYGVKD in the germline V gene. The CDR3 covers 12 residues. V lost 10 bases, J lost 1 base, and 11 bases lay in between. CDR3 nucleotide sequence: TGTGCCACGCGGACGGATTCCTACGAGCAGTACTTC. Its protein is CATRTDSYEQYF.

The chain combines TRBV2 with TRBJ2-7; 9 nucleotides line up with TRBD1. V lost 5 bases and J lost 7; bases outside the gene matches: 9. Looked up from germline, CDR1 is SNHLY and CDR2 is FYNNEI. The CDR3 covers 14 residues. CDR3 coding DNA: TGTGCCAGCAGTCCTGGGACAGGGCTAAGGGAGCAGTACTTC. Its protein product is CASSPGTGLREQYF.

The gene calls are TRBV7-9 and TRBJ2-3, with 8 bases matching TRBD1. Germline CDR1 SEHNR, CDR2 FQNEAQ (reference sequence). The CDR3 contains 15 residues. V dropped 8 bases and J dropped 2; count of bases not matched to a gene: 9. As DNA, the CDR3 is TGTGCCAGCGGGCCGGGACAGGCCCCCACAGATACGCAGTATTTT. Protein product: CASGPGQAPTDTQYF.

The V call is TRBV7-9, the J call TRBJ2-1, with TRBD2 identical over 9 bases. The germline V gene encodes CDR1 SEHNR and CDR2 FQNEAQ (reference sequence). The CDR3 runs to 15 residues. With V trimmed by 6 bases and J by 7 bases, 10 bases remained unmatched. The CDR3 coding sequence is TGTGCCAGCAGACAGACTAGCGGCCCTTCGAATGAGCAGTTCTTC. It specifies CASRQTSGPSNEQFF.

In DNA, the CDR3 is TGTGCCAGCAGCATACCAAGCGGGATCGGTTACAATGAGCAGTTCTTC. Translated: CASSIPSGIGYNEQFF. This chain uses TRBV7-8 with TRBJ2-1; 7 bases align to TRBD2. V was clipped by 5 bases and J by 4 bases; unmatched bases: 11. The CDR3 runs to 16 residues. Germline V gene data show CDR1 as SGHVS and CDR2 as FQNEAQ.

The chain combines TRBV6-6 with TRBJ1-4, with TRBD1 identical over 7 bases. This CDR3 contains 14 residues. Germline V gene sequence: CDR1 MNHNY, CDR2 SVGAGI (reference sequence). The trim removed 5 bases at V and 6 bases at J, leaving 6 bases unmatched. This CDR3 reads CASSDSGTDEKLFF. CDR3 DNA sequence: TGTGCCAGCAGTGATTCCGGGACAGATGAAAAACTGTTTTTT.

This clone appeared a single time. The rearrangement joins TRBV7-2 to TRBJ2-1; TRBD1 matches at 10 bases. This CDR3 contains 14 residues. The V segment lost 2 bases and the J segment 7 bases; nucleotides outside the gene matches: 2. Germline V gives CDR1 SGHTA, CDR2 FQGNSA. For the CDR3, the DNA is TGTGCCAGCAGCTTATGGGGACAGGGGAATGAGCAGTTCTTC. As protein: CASSLWGQGNEQFF.

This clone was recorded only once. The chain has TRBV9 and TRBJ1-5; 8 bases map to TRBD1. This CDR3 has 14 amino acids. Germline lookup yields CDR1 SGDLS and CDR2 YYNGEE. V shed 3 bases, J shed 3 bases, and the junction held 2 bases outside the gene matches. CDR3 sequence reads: CASSGTGNNQPQHF. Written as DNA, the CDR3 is TGTGCCAGCAGCGGGACAGGGAACAATCAGCCCCAGCATTTT.

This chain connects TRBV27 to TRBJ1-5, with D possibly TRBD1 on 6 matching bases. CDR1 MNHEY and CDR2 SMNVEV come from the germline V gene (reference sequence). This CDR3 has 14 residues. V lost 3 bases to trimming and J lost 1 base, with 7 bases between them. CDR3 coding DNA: TGTGCCAGCAGTTTCAGGGGCAGCAATCAGCCCCAGCATTTT. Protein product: CASSFRGSNQPQHF.

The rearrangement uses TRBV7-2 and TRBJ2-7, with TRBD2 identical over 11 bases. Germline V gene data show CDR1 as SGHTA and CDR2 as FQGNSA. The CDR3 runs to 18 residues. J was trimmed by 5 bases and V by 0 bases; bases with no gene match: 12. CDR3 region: CASSLAGWLAGGRDEQYF. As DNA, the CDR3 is TGTGCCAGCAGCTTAGCGGGGTGGCTAGCGGGGGGACGGGACGAGCAGTACTTC. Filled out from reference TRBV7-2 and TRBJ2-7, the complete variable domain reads GAGVSQSPSNKVTEKGKDVELRCDPISGHTALYWYRQSLGQGLEFLIYFQGNSAPDKSGLPSDRFSAERTGGSVSTLTIQRTQQEDSAVYLCASSLAGWLAGGRDEQYFGPGTRLTVT.